Listed here are 27 T cell receptor beta chains from one sample, sequenced in a study of shared clonotypes between healthy human individuals. Sequencing used immunoSEQ multiplex PCR; TCRdb keeps in-frame clones, though not all of them. This sample has about 600,000 clones; around three quarters occur once, and the top ten carry 12%. The sample taken for sequencing was PBMCs. These receptors were obtained from a woman aged 40 to 50 in good health. Some clones in this sample may be carry-over from other donors' samples.

The chain combines TRBV11-2 with TRBJ2-7; tentative D call: TRBD1 (6 bases). V lost 4 bases and J 3 bases, leaving 16 bases between the germline ends. CDR3 length: 15 amino acids. Germline CDR1 reads SGHAT; CDR2 reads FQNNGV. CDR3 DNA: TGTGCCAGCAGCTATATACCGGACAGATACTACGAGCAGTACTTC. Amino acid sequence: CASSYIPDRYYEQYF.

The chain uses TRBV2 and TRBJ2-2; 9 positions agree with TRBD1. Trimming removed 8 bases from V and 4 bases from J; junction bases left unmatched: 11. This CDR3 has 16 amino acids. Germline values: CDR1 SNHLY, CDR2 FYNNEI. The CDR3 DNA reads TGTGCCAGCTACTGGACAGGGGTCGGTCTCACCGGGGAGCTGTTTTTT. Its translation: CASYWTGVGLTGELFF.

The table lists this clone with many counts. The CDR3 DNA reads as TGTGCCAGCAGCTTAGACGGGGGTGGAAACATTCAGTACTTC. Its translation: CASSLDGGGNIQYF. The chain carries TRBV7-6 and TRBJ2-4, with D possibly being TRBD2 (6 bases). The CDR3 has 14 amino acids. Germline loops: CDR1 SGHVS, CDR2 FNYEAQ. With 1 base removed from V and 6 bases from J, the gap between germline ends came to 10 bases.

The chain recombines TRBV5-4 with TRBJ2-1; maybe TRBD2 (6 bases). Trimming shortened V by 3 bases and J by 6 bases, and 16 bases separated the two germline ends. CDR1 SGHNT and CDR2 YYREEE come from the germline V gene (reference sequence). The CDR3 contains 15 residues. The CDR3 DNA reads as TGTGCCAGCAGCTGGACCGGGACTCGCGCCAATGAGCAGTTCTTC. This sequence encodes CASSWTGTRANEQFF.

This clone has just a few counts. The rearrangement links TRBV28 to TRBJ2-1; D not certain. From germline, CDR1 is MDHEN and CDR2 SYDVKM. V was trimmed by 6 bases and J by 3 bases, leaving 12 bases between them. This CDR3 is 14 amino acids long. The chain's CDR3 is CASRPPRFYNEQFF. Written as DNA, the CDR3 is TGTGCCAGCAGACCTCCTCGTTTCTACAATGAGCAGTTCTTC.

This chain links TRBV7-9 with TRBJ1-1; D remains ambiguous. Germline V gene data show CDR1 as SEHNR and CDR2 as FQNEAQ (reference sequence). V was cut by 5 bases and J by 5 bases, with 15 bases left in between. This CDR3 region has 14 residues. The CDR3 here is CASSTGRTGTEAFF. The CDR3 DNA reads TGTGCCAGCAGCACCGGGCGGACGGGGACTGAAGCTTTCTTT.

This clone was found a few times. The chain recombines TRBV7-2 with TRBJ1-1; the D is unclear. Germline V lookup: CDR1 SGHTA, CDR2 FQGNSA. The CDR3 length is 12 residues. V was cut by 8 bases and J by 1 base, with 8 bases left in between. The CDR3 sequence is CASRTWNTEAFF. Written as DNA, the CDR3 is TGTGCCAGCCGAACTTGGAACACTGAAGCTTTCTTT.

The V call is TRBV5-1, the J call TRBJ2-7; 7 nucleotides align to TRBD1. From germline, CDR1 is SGHRS and CDR2 YFSETQ. The CDR3 runs 15 residues. V lost 5 bases and J lost 0; bases outside the gene matches: 8. The CDR3 region is CASRPQTGNSYEQYF. In DNA form, the CDR3 reads TGCGCCAGCAGGCCTCAGACAGGGAACTCCTACGAGCAGTACTTC.

The chain combines TRBV5-1 with TRBJ2-2, with 11 positions matching TRBD1. V trimming: 1 base; J trimming: 5 bases; junction bases outside the gene matches: 4. This CDR3 is 16 amino acids long. CDR1 is SGHRS and CDR2 is YFSETQ in the germline V gene. CDR3 loop: CASSLWDRGFTGELFF. DNA of the CDR3: TGCGCCAGCAGCTTGTGGGACAGGGGGTTTACCGGGGAGCTGTTTTTT.

The chain uses TRBV6-1 and TRBJ1-1; D remains unclear. From germline, CDR1 is MNHNS and CDR2 SASEGT. Between the trimmed V and J ends, which lost 5 bases and 1 base, there was a span of 14 bases. The CDR3 sequence is 15 residues long. The CDR3: CASSSRLGPNTEAFF. The CDR3, as DNA: TGTGCCAGCAGTTCCCGTTTAGGACCGAACACTGAAGCTTTCTTT.

This chain uses TRBV7-2 with TRBJ1-1, with D tentatively TRBD1 (5 bases). Germline CDR1 is SGHTA and CDR2 is FQGNSA. V lost 2 bases, J lost 3 bases, and 10 bases lay in between. The CDR3 loop spans 14 amino acids. In DNA form, the CDR3 reads TGTGCCAGCAGCTTAACCGGGGGGTACACTGAAGCTTTCTTT. It translates to CASSLTGGYTEAFF.

The rearrangement joins TRBV11-2 to TRBJ2-7; D not certain. CDR1 is SGHAT, CDR2 FQNNGV, per germline. The CDR3 is 13 residues long. V lost 3 bases and J lost 1, with 7 bases in between. The CDR3 reads CASSFGGSYEQYF. CDR3 bases: TGTGCCAGCAGCTTTGGCGGTTCCTACGAGCAGTACTTC.

The rearrangement uses TRBV4-1 and TRBJ2-1, with 9 bases lining up with TRBD2. J lost 0 bases, V lost 4 bases, and 7 bases had no gene match. Germline-derived CDR1 and CDR2 are MGHRA and YSYEKL. The CDR3 consists of 17 residues. The CDR3 region has the DNA TGCGCCAGCAGCCCGACTAGCGGACTGAGCTCCTACAATGAGCAGTTCTTC. Protein product: CASSPTSGLSSYNEQFF.

This chain links TRBV7-6 with TRBJ2-3; 10 nucleotides match TRBD2. The J segment lost 2 bases and the V segment lost 5 bases, leaving 7 bases of the junction unmatched. Germline V gene sequence: CDR1 SGHVS, CDR2 FNYEAQ. The CDR3 extends over 16 amino acids. The DNA of the CDR3 is TGTGCCAGCAGCCCCCGGCTAGCGGGAGTCACAGATACGCAGTATTTT. Translated: CASSPRLAGVTDTQYF.

This clone was seen once. The chain has TRBV27 and TRBJ2-1; no clear D. CDR1 is MNHEY and CDR2 is SMNVEV in the germline V gene (reference sequence). Trimming removed 6 bases from V and 6 bases from J, with 12 bases in between. The CDR3 consists of 13 residues. The CDR3 protein is CASSPPSGNEQFF. CDR3 nucleotides: TGTGCCAGCAGCCCACCCTCGGGCAATGAGCAGTTCTTC.

This CDR3 is CASSLEDHSTDTQYF. In nucleotides, the CDR3 is TGCGCCAGCAGCTTGGAGGACCATAGCACAGATACGCAGTATTTT. The chain couples TRBV5-1 to TRBJ2-3; D gene ambiguous. The V gene's germline CDR1 is SGHRS and CDR2 YFSETQ. Trimming removed 0 bases at V and 0 bases at J, with 8 bases between. The CDR3 is 15 residues long.

The chain employs TRBV29-1 and TRBJ2-1; 12 bases agree with TRBD1. CDR1 is SQVTM, CDR2 ANQGSEA, per germline. The CDR3 has 17 amino acids. Losses at the gene ends were 4 bases for V and 5 bases for J; bases not matched to a gene: 12. The CDR3 region is CSVGPWRGTGGHNEQFF. The CDR3 DNA reads as TGCAGCGTTGGACCTTGGCGCGGGACAGGGGGCCACAATGAGCAGTTCTTC.

V gene TRBV7-9 combines with J gene TRBJ1-5, with D unclear. The germline CDR1 and CDR2 sequences are SEHNR and FQNEAQ (reference sequence). The V and J ends lost 7 bases and 4 bases respectively, with 8 bases between them. CDR3 length: 12 residues. CDR3 DNA: TGTGCCAGCACCTTCAGTAATCAGCCCCAGCATTTT. This gives the protein CASTFSNQPQHF.

A word on this clone: This probably arose from a read error, given a far larger clone one base away. At the DNA level, this CDR3 is encoded by other sequences in the same sample as well. This chain links TRBV30 with TRBJ1-2; no clear D. This CDR3 comprises 13 residues. The germline V gene has CDR1 GTSNPN and CDR2 SVGIG (reference sequence). The CDR3 spells CAWSLTATLGYTF. CDR3 in DNA: TGTGCCTGGAGTCTTACCGCAACACTTGGCTACACCTTT.

In this sample, this clone turned up once. V gene TRBV7-9 combines with J gene TRBJ2-5, with D maybe TRBD2 (5 bases). The V gene's germline CDR1 is SEHNR and CDR2 FQNEAQ (reference sequence). This CDR3 region has 14 residues. Trimming cost V 3 bases and J 5 bases, with 13 bases left between them. The CDR3 is CASSLGAGGETQYF. The CDR3 DNA reads TGTGCCAGCAGCTTGGGCGCAGGAGGTGAGACCCAGTACTTC.

Points on this clone: Germline is not matched at one junction end, which may reflect a read error. Distinct nucleotide sequences in the sample also encode this CDR3. The chain employs TRBV6-1 and TRBJ2-3; D is unclear. Germline V lookup: CDR1 MNHNS, CDR2 SASEGT. This CDR3 has 14 residues. The CDR3 reads CASSVRSLGDTQYF. The CDR3 nucleotides read TGTGCCAGCAGTGTGCGGTCCCTCGGAGATACGCAGTATTTC.

Only one count was recorded for this clone. This rearrangement joins TRBV15 to TRBJ2-2; D is perhaps TRBD1 (5 bases). The CDR3 consists of 16 residues. Germline V gene lookup returns CDR1 LNHNV and CDR2 YYDKDF (reference sequence). V shed 0 bases and J shed 6 bases, with 14 bases lying between them. CDR3 nucleotide sequence: TGTGCCACCAGCAGAGATAAGGGGCCTGGTCCCGGGGAGCTGTTTTTT. Amino acid sequence: CATSRDKGPGPGELFF.

This rearrangement joins TRBV4-1 to TRBJ2-5; weak D call: TRBD2 (5 bases). This CDR3 contains 15 residues. The germline V and J ends were trimmed by 0 bases and 5 bases, with 13 bases remaining between them. The germline V gene has CDR1 MGHRA and CDR2 YSYEKL. The CDR3 here is CASSQDGRVRETQYF. As DNA, the CDR3 is TGCGCCAGCAGCCAAGACGGGCGGGTTCGCGAGACCCAGTACTTC.

The chain employs TRBV19 and TRBJ2-5; 9 positions agree with TRBD2. V gave up 1 base and J gave up 4 bases; unmatched junction bases: 7. Germline CDR1 LNHDA, CDR2 SQIVND (reference sequence). The CDR3 has 16 residues. DNA of the CDR3: TGTGCCAGTAGTATAGGCGGGCTAGCGGGAACAGAGACCCAGTACTTC. Translated: CASSIGGLAGTETQYF.

The CDR3 region has the DNA TGTGCCAGCAGTTTATTCGGGGGGACAGGGAACTATGGCTACACCTTC. Translated, it gives CASSLFGGTGNYGYTF. The rearrangement uses TRBV28 and TRBJ1-2, with 9 positions matching TRBD1. Germline V CDR1 and CDR2: MDHEN, SYDVKM. V was clipped by 1 base and J by 2 bases; unmatched bases: 5. CDR3 length equals 16 residues.

This clone was observed a few times. J is TRBJ2-7 and V is TRBV5-6; 8 bases are a match to TRBD1. The ends lost 3 bases at V and 2 bases at J; junction bases unmatched: 4. This CDR3 region has 14 residues. Looked up from germline, CDR1 is SGHDT and CDR2 is YYEEEE. The CDR3 DNA is TGTGCCAGCAGCTCCTACAGGGGGGCCTACGAGCAGTACTTC. Its protein product is CASSSYRGAYEQYF.

This clone was seen more than once but under ten times. The chain recombines TRBV18 with TRBJ2-7, with D uncertain. Germline-derived CDR1 and CDR2 are KGHSH and LQKENI. V lost 3 bases to trimming and J lost 3 bases, with 18 bases between them. The CDR3 has 16 amino acids. The CDR3 DNA reads as TGTGCCAGCTCACCGTCTCTGCCGGAACTGAGCTACGAGCAGTACTTC. Encoded protein: CASSPSLPELSYEQYF.